This T cell receptor beta chain was identified in a study of OX40 agonist ivuxolimab in advanced cancers. The overall study: Patients were dosed with the agonistic anti-OX40 (CD134) antibody ivuxolimab.

This clone has only a few counts. Its antigen is as yet unknown. Study-wide results and caveats: Partly responding patients at 0.1-3.0 mg/kg showed some of the smallest clonal expansion.

The CDR3 has 14 residues. CDR1 and CDR2 (germline): MNHEY, SVGAGI. Trimming cost V 6 bases and J 2 bases, with 11 bases left between them. Measured with immunoSEQ multiplex PCR; TCRdb has only the in-frame clones, and not every one. The sample has about 98,000 clones; roughly 89% are singletons. At baseline, cycle 4 day 1, and cycle 7 day 1, blood was sampled. This receptor was taken from an adult with an advanced solid tumor such as melanoma, head and neck, liver or kidney cancer. The input for sequencing was CD4+ or CD8+ T cells sorted from blood, taken in a trial of the OX40 agonist ivuxolimab. The chain employs TRBV6-5 and TRBJ1-5, with a tentative D call TRBD1 (5 bases). The CDR3 reads CASRGREGNQPQHF. For the CDR3, the DNA is TGTGCCAGCAGGGGCAGGGAGGGCAATCAGCCCCAGCATTTT.